The 26 T cell receptor beta chains below come from one sample, sequenced in a study of T cells in Graves' hyperthyroidism and ophthalmopathy. Amplification yielded TCR beta CDR3 regions, with RNA transcripts as the source. The HTBI primer set was used in a first-round RT-PCR of the TCR CDR3. TCRdb recomputed calls from the multiplex PCR reads with MiXCR, one row per CDR3 protein. The repertoire includes roughly 570,000 distinct CDR3 sequences, more than 45% of them detected once, and around 7.7% sits in the top ten. The sequenced material came from peripheral blood or thyroid tissue (not recorded which). The receptors were gathered from a woman between 18 and 30 years old with Graves' hyperthyroidism.

This clonotype was counted at least ten times. V usage is TRBV27 and J usage is TRBJ2-2, with D possibly TRBD2 on 5 matching bases. Trimming removed 8 bases from V and 4 bases from J, with 5 bases in between. Germline CDR1 reads MNHEY; CDR2 reads SMNVEV (reference sequence). The CDR3 extends over 11 amino acids. CDR3 DNA: TGTGCCAGCGGGAGCACCGGGGAGCTGTTTTTT. Translating it yields CASGSTGELFF.

This clonotype has ten or more counts. The chain carries TRBV10-3 and TRBJ1-2; no clear D gene. The CDR3 length is 15 residues. The germline V and J ends were trimmed by 8 bases and 0 bases, with 16 bases remaining between them. Germline CDR1 is ENHRY and CDR2 is SYGVKD. DNA of the CDR3: TGTGCCATCGCTAGGGAGGCCGAAGCTAACTATGGCTACACCTTC. It is translated as CAIAREAEANYGYTF.

Concerning this clonotype itself: Being one base from a much bigger clone, this may be a read error. V usage is TRBV6-2 or TRBV6-3 and J usage is TRBJ1-3; D is undetermined. Germline CDR1 and CDR2: MNHEY and SVGEGT. The CDR3 is 12 residues long. The DNA for the CDR3 is TGTGCCAGCAAACCCTCTGGAAACACCGTATATTTT. This encodes CASKPSGNTVYF.

This clonotype was counted between two and nine times. The rearrangement uses TRBV24-1 and TRBJ2-5, with TRBD1 matching 7 bases. Germline assignment: CDR1 KGHDR and CDR2 SFDVKD. V gave up 5 bases and J gave up 5 bases; unmatched junction bases: 7. The CDR3 contains 14 residues. The CDR3 nucleotides read TGTGCCACCAGTGCTCAGACAGGGCGGGAGACCCAGTACTTC. It encodes CATSAQTGRETQYF.

The V gene is TRBV4-1, the J gene TRBJ2-7; 10 positions agree with TRBD2. This CDR3 spans 16 amino acids. V lost 1 base to trimming and J lost 5 bases; unmatched junction nucleotides: 8. Germline V gene data show CDR1 as MGHRA and CDR2 as YSYEKL. The CDR3 DNA sequence: TGCGCCAGCAGCCAAGGGCCTAGCGGGAGTTTGGACGAGCAGTACTTC. Amino acids: CASSQGPSGSLDEQYF.

The chain links TRBV7-2 to TRBJ2-1; 7 bases line up with TRBD1. The CDR3 spans 13 residues. J gave up 5 bases and V 5 bases, and 3 bases lay outside the gene matches. The germline V gene encodes CDR1 SGHTA and CDR2 FQGNSA. As DNA, the CDR3 is TGTGCCAGCAGCGGACAGGCGAACAATGAGCAGTTCTTC. It specifies CASSGQANNEQFF.

This clonotype came up many times. This chain joins TRBV2 and TRBJ1-5; TRBD1 matches at 9 bases. The germline gives CDR1 SNHLY, CDR2 FYNNEI. This CDR3 contains 16 residues. V dropped 6 bases and J dropped 7; count of bases not matched to a gene: 13. Written as DNA, the CDR3 is TGTGCCAGCAGGATATACCATTCGGACAGGGGACAGCCCCAGCATTTT. Translated, it gives CASRIYHSDRGQPQHF.

This clonotype has only a few counts. The genes are TRBV12-3 or TRBV12-4 and TRBJ2-1, with TRBD2 matching 12 bases. Trimming at V came to 4 bases and at J to 13 bases, leaving 2 bases not matched to a gene. The CDR3 length is 12 residues. Written as DNA, the CDR3 is TGTGCCAGCAGTTCCGGACTAGCGGGACAGTTCTTC. Its translation is CASSSGLAGQFF.

About this clonotype itself: Without the conserved terminal phenylalanine or tryptophan, this CDR3 likely stems from a read error. The DNA is omitted, as the CDR3 cannot be located on it reliably, and the CDR3 follows TCRdb's listing. The chain uses TRBV5-1 and TRBJ1-4; the tabulated D call, TRBD1, remains unverified against the DNA. CDR1 is SGHRS and CDR2 is YFSETQ in the germline V gene. The CDR3 adds up to 9 amino acids, both ends counted. The CDR3 sequence: CASSFGRQY.

Ten or more counts support this clonotype. This chain links TRBV20-1 with TRBJ1-5; no clear D. Germline V gives CDR1 DFQATT, CDR2 SNEGSKA (reference sequence). V lost 6 bases, J lost 7 bases, and 16 bases lay in between. The CDR3 runs to 13 residues. CDR3 residues: CSARAGFEQPQHF. DNA of the CDR3: TGCAGTGCGAGGGCGGGGTTCGAACAGCCCCAGCATTTT.

This chain uses TRBV2 with TRBJ1-2; D may be TRBD1 (5 bases). Germline lookup yields CDR1 SNHLY and CDR2 FYNNEI. The ends were cut back, 4 bases at V and 7 bases at J, with 13 bases in the middle. This CDR3 is 13 amino acids long. The DNA for the CDR3 is TGTGCCAGCAGTGTTGTAGGGGCGCGTGGCTACACCTTC. Residues: CASSVVGARGYTF. Using reference TRBV2 and TRBJ1-2 for the parts outside the CDR3, the full variable domain is EPEVTQTPSHQVTQMGQEVILRCVPISNHLYFYWYRQILGQKVEFLVSFYNNEISEKSEIFDDQFSVERPDGSNFTLKIRSTKLEDSAMYFCASSVVGARGYTFGSGTRLTVV.

This clonotype was counted between two and nine times. The chain uses TRBV24-1 and TRBJ2-1, with D uncertain. This CDR3 has 12 amino acids. Trimming left V 8 bases short and J 0 bases short, with 4 bases between. In germline, CDR1 is KGHDR, CDR2 SFDVKD. The CDR3: CATKGSYNEQFF. The DNA of the CDR3 is TGTGCCACCAAGGGCTCCTACAATGAGCAGTTCTTC.

This clonotype was counted ten times or more. This rearrangement joins TRBV27 to TRBJ2-5; 9 nucleotides match TRBD2. With V trimmed by 5 bases and J by 4 bases, 5 bases remained unmatched. This CDR3 spans 14 amino acids. The germline gives CDR1 MNHEY, CDR2 SMNVEV (reference sequence). The DNA of the CDR3 is TGTGCCAGCAGTGGGGCTAGCGGGGTAGAGACCCAGTACTTC. Amino acids: CASSGASGVETQYF.

This rearrangement joins TRBV29-1 to TRBJ2-7; D is unresolved. CDR1 and CDR2 (germline): SQVTM, ANQGSEA. CDR3 length equals 13 residues. V lost 4 bases to trimming and J lost 2 bases, with 12 bases between them. The CDR3 nucleotides are TGCAGCGTTGTTCAGACGACCGCCTACGAGCAGTACTTC. Protein sequence: CSVVQTTAYEQYF.

This clonotype showed up just a few times. The rearrangement joins TRBV19 to TRBJ2-2; possibly TRBD1 or TRBD2 for D (5 bases each). Germline loops: CDR1 LNHDA, CDR2 SQIVND (reference sequence). V was trimmed by 5 bases and J by 8 bases, leaving 9 bases between them. The CDR3 sequence is 12 residues long. The CDR3 region has the DNA TGTGCCAGTAGTGGGGGTTCAGGGGAGCTGTTTTTT. It specifies CASSGGSGELFF.

Notes on this clonotype: A clone one base away is much larger, so this may be a read error. The gene calls are TRBV7-8 and TRBJ1-5; D is uncertain. Per germline, CDR1 SGHVS and CDR2 FQNEAQ. The CDR3 is 14 residues long. V shed 5 bases and J shed 3 bases, with 11 bases lying between them. The DNA for the CDR3 is TGTGCCAGCAGCCAAGCCAGCCCCAATCAGCCCCAGCATTTT. Its translation: CASSQASPNQPQHF.

This clonotype has at least ten counts. The rearrangement joins TRBV5-6 to TRBJ2-7, with a weak D call TRBD2 (7 bases). In germline, CDR1 is SGHDT, CDR2 YYEEEE. The CDR3 is made up of 16 amino acids. With 4 bases removed from V and 5 bases from J, the gap between germline ends came to 22 bases. CDR3 DNA sequence: TGTGCCAGCAGCCCGAGGTGGGAGGGGGGGTCTAACGAGCAGTACTTC. Amino acid sequence: CASSPRWEGGSNEQYF.

This clonotype was seen many times. V is TRBV2 and J is TRBJ2-7, with unresolved D. The CDR3 covers 16 residues. Per germline, CDR1 SNHLY and CDR2 FYNNEI. Trimming removed 3 bases at V and 3 bases at J, with 18 bases between. CDR3 coding DNA: TGTGCCAGCAGTGAGGAACCCCCTCGGCTTTACTACGAGCAGTACTTC. It encodes CASSEEPPRLYYEQYF. Combining the CDR3 with reference TRBV2 and TRBJ2-7 gives the whole variable domain EPEVTQTPSHQVTQMGQEVILRCVPISNHLYFYWYRQILGQKVEFLVSFYNNEISEKSEIFDDQFSVERPDGSNFTLKIRSTKLEDSAMYFCASSEEPPRLYYEQYFGPGTRLTVT.

The chain couples TRBV19 to TRBJ2-1; D is uncertain. Germline V gives CDR1 LNHDA, CDR2 SQIVND (reference sequence). V was clipped by 6 bases and J by 0 bases, with 6 bases between them. The length of the CDR3 is 13 residues. Written as DNA, the CDR3 is TGTGCCAGTAGCTTTAACTCCTACAATGAGCAGTTCTTC. It translates to CASSFNSYNEQFF.

V is TRBV7-2 and J is TRBJ1-6; tentative D call: TRBD1 (6 bases). V was shortened by 4 bases and J by 6 bases, with 10 bases between the two germline ends. Germline lookup yields CDR1 SGHTA and CDR2 FQGNSA. The CDR3 totals 14 residues. The CDR3 sequence: CASSSDRLNSPLHF. As DNA, the CDR3 is TGTGCCAGCAGCTCCGACAGGCTTAATTCACCCCTCCACTTT. Looking up the rest from reference TRBV7-2 and TRBJ1-6 gives the full variable domain: GAGVSQSPSNKVTEKGKDVELRCDPISGHTALYWYRQSLGQGLEFLIYFQGNSAPDKSGLPSDRFSAERTGGSVSTLTIQRTQQEDSAVYLCASSSDRLNSPLHFGNGTRLTVT.

This clonotype was counted many times. The rearrangement links TRBV13 to TRBJ2-7, with 9 bases aligning to TRBD2. Trimming cost V 5 bases and J 2 bases; bases outside gene matches: 7. The CDR3 totals 15 residues. Germline CDR1 and CDR2: PRHDT and FYEKMQ (reference sequence). The CDR3 DNA is TGTGCCAGCAGCCCCCCGACTAGCGGAACCTACGAGCAGTACTTC. This sequence encodes CASSPPTSGTYEQYF.

The chain couples TRBV27 to TRBJ1-1; maybe TRBD1 (6 bases). Germline V gene lookup returns CDR1 MNHEY and CDR2 SMNVEV (reference sequence). The V gene lost 3 bases and the J gene lost 5 bases, with 13 bases spanning the gap. CDR3 length: 14 amino acids. The CDR3 sequence is CASSFRGPRTEAFF. The DNA of the CDR3 is TGTGCCAGCAGTTTCAGGGGCCCGAGGACTGAAGCTTTCTTT.

V usage is TRBV29-1 and J usage is TRBJ2-5; 9 positions match TRBD1. V lost 6 bases to trimming and J lost 1 base; unmatched junction nucleotides: 3. From germline, CDR1 is SQVTM and CDR2 ANQGSEA. This CDR3 comprises 13 residues. The CDR3 nucleotides are TGCAGCGTCAGGGACAGGGTCCAAGAGACCCAGTACTTC. This translates into CSVRDRVQETQYF.

There are many counts of this clonotype. This chain uses TRBV6-5 with TRBJ1-2; no definite D call. Germline assignment: CDR1 MNHEY and CDR2 SVGAGI. Between the trimmed V and J ends, which lost 0 bases and 0 bases, there was a span of 11 bases. This CDR3 has 16 amino acids. The CDR3 protein is CASSYSSGWANYGYTF. The CDR3 DNA is TGTGCCAGCAGTTACTCGTCGGGTTGGGCTAACTATGGCTACACCTTC.

The rearrangement links TRBV20-1 to TRBJ2-7; D is undetermined. V shed 1 base and J shed 6 bases, with 4 bases lying between them. Germline CDR1 is DFQATT and CDR2 is SNEGSKA (reference sequence). The CDR3 length is 10 residues. DNA for the CDR3: TGCAGTGCTAGAGGACTCGAGCAGTACTTC. As protein: CSARGLEQYF.

As regards this clonotype: A much more abundant neighbour one base away suggests this may be a read error. The chain couples TRBV7-3 to TRBJ2-2, with TRBD1 matching 7 bases. CDR1 and CDR2 (germline): SGHTA, FQGTGA. CDR3 length: 15 amino acids. The DNA for the CDR3 is TGTGCCAGCAGCTCGACAGGGAAGAACACCGGGGAGCTGGTTTTT. It codes for CASSSTGKNTGELVF.